This T cell receptor (beta chain) was sequenced during a study of beta chain features in type 1 diabetes. Overall study findings and caveats: The VDJ junctions of type 1 diabetes patients carried fewer insertions and more deletions.

V was trimmed by 4 bases and J by 0 bases, leaving 17 bases between them. Germline CDR1 is SGDLS and CDR2 is YYNGEE. This CDR3 comprises 18 residues. About this clone: As yet, its antigen is unknown.

The study reverse transcribed the entire isolated RNA, so it sequenced expressed TCRB transcripts. TCRdb's table, derived via immunoSEQ multiplex PCR, lists solely in-frame clones and lacks some. This table has under 950,000 clones, around a sixth appearing once. All sorted populations exceeded 98% purity. This sequence originates from a young woman in good health. Input material: naive CD4+ T cells from blood. The rearrangement uses TRBV9 and TRBJ1-6, with D unresolved. The CDR3 here is CASSPRVGEGSYNSPLHF. CDR3 nucleotide sequence: TGTGCCAGCAGCCCCCGGGTCGGGGAAGGCTCCTATAATTCACCCCTCCACTTT.